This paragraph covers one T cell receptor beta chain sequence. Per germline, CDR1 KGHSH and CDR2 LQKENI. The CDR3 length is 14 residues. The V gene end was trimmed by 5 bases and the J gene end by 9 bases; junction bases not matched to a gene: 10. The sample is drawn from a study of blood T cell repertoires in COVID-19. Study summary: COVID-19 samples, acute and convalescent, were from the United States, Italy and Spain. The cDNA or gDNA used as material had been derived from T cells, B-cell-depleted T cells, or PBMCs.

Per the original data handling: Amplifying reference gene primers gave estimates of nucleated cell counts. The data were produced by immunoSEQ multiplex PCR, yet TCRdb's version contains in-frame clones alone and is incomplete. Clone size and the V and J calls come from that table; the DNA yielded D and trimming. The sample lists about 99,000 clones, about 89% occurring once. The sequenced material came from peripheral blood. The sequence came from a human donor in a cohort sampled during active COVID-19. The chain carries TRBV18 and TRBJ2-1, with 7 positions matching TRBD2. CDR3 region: CASSGLVVSGEQFF. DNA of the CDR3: TGTGCCAGCTCAGGACTAGTCGTTTCCGGTGAGCAGTTCTTC.